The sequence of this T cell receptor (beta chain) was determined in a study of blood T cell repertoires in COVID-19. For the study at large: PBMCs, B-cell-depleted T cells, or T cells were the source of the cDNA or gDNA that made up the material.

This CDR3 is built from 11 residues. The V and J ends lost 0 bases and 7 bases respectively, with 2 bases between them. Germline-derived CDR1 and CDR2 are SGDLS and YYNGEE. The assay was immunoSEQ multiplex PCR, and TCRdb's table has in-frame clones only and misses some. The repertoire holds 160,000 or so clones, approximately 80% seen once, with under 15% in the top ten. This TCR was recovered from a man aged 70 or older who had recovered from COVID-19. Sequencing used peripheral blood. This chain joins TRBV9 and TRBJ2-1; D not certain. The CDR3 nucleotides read TGTGCCAGCAGCGTAGCGAATGAGCAGTTCTTC. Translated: CASSVANEQFF.